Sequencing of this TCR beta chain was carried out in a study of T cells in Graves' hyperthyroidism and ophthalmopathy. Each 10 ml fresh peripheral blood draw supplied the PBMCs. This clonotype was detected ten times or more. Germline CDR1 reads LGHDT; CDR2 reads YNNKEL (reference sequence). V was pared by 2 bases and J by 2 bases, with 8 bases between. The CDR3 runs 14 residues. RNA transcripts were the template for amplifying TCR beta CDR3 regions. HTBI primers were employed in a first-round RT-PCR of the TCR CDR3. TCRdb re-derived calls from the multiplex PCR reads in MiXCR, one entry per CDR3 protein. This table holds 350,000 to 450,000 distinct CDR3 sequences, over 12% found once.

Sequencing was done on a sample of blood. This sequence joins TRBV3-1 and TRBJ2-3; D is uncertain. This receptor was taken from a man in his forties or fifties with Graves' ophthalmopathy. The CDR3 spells CASSQTATTDTQYF. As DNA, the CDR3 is TGTGCCAGCAGCCAAACGGCTACCACAGATACGCAGTATTTT.